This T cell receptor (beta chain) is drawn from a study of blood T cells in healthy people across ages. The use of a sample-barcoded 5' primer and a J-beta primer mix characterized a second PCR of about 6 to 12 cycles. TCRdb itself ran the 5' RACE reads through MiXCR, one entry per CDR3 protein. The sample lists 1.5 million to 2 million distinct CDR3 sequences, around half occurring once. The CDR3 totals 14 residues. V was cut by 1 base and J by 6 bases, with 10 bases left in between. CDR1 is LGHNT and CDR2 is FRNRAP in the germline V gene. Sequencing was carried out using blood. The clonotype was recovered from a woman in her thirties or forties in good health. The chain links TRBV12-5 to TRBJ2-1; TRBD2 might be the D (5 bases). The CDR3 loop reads CASGLGGEINEQFF. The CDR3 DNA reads TGTGCTAGTGGTTTGGGGGGAGAGATCAATGAGCAGTTCTTC.